Only a few counts were recorded for the clone carrying this T cell receptor beta chain. Combining a sample-barcoded 5' primer with a J-beta primer mix, a second PCR ran for about 7 to 11 cycles. TCRdb redid the calling of the 5' RACE reads with MiXCR, one entry per CDR3 protein. Among about 720,000 distinct CDR3 sequences listed, 20% to 25% were seen once. The germline gives CDR1 SEHNR, CDR2 FQNEAQ (reference sequence). The length of the CDR3 is 15 residues. V lost 5 bases and J 3 bases, leaving 17 bases between the germline ends. These data are taken from a study of blood T cells in healthy people across ages. The sample was also reused in another study, on T cells of mothers and their children.

The receptor was derived from a boy aged 5 to 17 in good health. Sequenced: blood. The V call is TRBV7-9, the J call TRBJ2-7, with D possibly being TRBD1 (6 bases). The chain's CDR3 is CASSPAPEGGYEQYF. The CDR3, as DNA: TGTGCCAGCAGCCCCGCGCCTGAAGGGGGCTACGAGCAGTACTTC.